This is a list of T cell receptor beta chains from one sample in a study of cytomegalovirus exposure and HLA in healthy donors. Data came from immunoSEQ multiplex PCR; TCRdb stores just in-frame clones and leaves some out. This sample has 120,000 or so clones, with over 60% found just once. The sequenced sample consisted of PBMCs. The receptors were gathered from a human donor in good health. Both conserved end residues are part of each CDR3. The D gene is left open where the match is weak. Part of the rows lack a size; the others show once, few, many or a class for expanded clones.

-	-	13	TRBV2	TRBJ2-2	CALTNTRDGELFF	TGTGCCCTTACGAATACCAGGGACGGGGAGCTGTTTTTT
-	-	14	TRBV6-6	TRBJ2-1	CASSLSGHPNEQFF	TGTGCCAGCAGCCTCTCCGGTCACCCAAATGAGCAGTTCTTC
-	-	14	TRBV7-9	TRBJ1-5	CASSLGRYNQPQHF	TGTGCCAGCAGCTTAGGGCGGTACAATCAGCCCCAGCATTTT
-	-	13	TRBV19	TRBJ1-5	CASTAGSTQPQHF	TGTGCCAGTACCGCGGGGAGTACTCAGCCCCAGCATTTT
TRBD1	-	15	TRBV5-6	TRBJ2-6	CASSFDREGANVLTF	TGTGCCAGCAGCTTCGACAGGGAAGGGGCCAACGTCCTGACTTTC
TRBD2	-	16	TRBV4-1	TRBJ2-1	CASSRNSGSSYNEQFF	TGCGCCAGCAGCCGAAATAGCGGGAGCTCCTACAATGAGCAGTTCTTC
-	-	16	TRBV4-2	TRBJ2-2	CASSQNDRRGTGELFF	TGTGCCAGCAGCCAAAACGACAGGCGTGGTACCGGGGAGCTGTTTTTT
TRBD1	once	13	TRBV5-1	TRBJ2-1	CASSPGGYNEQFF	TGCGCCAGCAGCCCAGGGGGCTACAATGAGCAGTTCTTC
-	-	12	TRBV6-5	TRBJ2-5	CASTHGRETQYF	TGTGCCAGCACCCATGGGAGGGAGACCCAGTACTTC
TRBD1	once	15	TRBV2	TRBJ2-3	CASSVAGQVQDTQYF	TGTGCCAGCAGTGTGGCGGGACAGGTCCAAGATACGCAGTATTTT
TRBD2	-	15	TRBV7-9	TRBJ2-5	CASSFWTSGQETQYF	TGTGCCAGCAGCTTCTGGACTAGCGGGCAAGAGACCCAGTACTTC
-	-	14	TRBV7-2	TRBJ1-5	CASSLMTTNQPQHF	TGTGCCAGCAGCTTGATGACAACGAATCAGCCCCAGCATTTT
-	-	15	TRBV6-1	TRBJ1-1	CASGRSSGISTEAFF	TGTGCCAGCGGTCGAAGCTCCGGTATCTCGACTGAAGCTTTCTTT
-	once	16	TRBV2	TRBJ2-7	CARADPRLVSLREQYF	TGTGCCAGGGCGGACCCCCGACTAGTGTCGCTCCGCGAGCAGTACTTC
-	-	16	TRBV4-1	TRBJ1-4	CASSQRGTEANEKLFF	TGCGCCAGCAGCCAGCGGGGGACGGAAGCTAATGAAAAACTGTTTTTT
-	-	16	TRBV5-8	TRBJ1-1	CASSLVVGARNTEAFF	TGTGCCAGCAGCTTGGTGGTGGGGGCGAGGAACACTGAAGCTTTCTTT
TRBD2	-	18	TRBV4-1	TRBJ2-5	CASSQESWASGGELTQYF	TGCGCCAGCAGCCAAGAGAGTTGGGCTAGCGGGGGCGAGCTGACCCAGTACTTC
-	-	18	TRBV4-1	TRBJ1-5	CASSQGQVGVFGNQPQHF	TGCGCCAGCAGCCAAGGGCAGGTAGGGGTCTTCGGCAATCAGCCCCAGCATTTT
-	-	13	TRBV28	TRBJ1-6	CATRQNYNSPLHF	TGTGCCACCCGACAGAATTATAATTCACCCCTCCACTTT
TRBD1	-	15	TRBV5-4	TRBJ1-1	CASSWAGQMNTEAFF	TGTGCCAGCAGCTGGGCGGGACAGATGAACACTGAAGCTTTCTTT
-	once	11	TRBV10-3	TRBJ2-3	CAISDQRTQYF	TGTGCCATCAGTGACCAGAGGACGCAGTATTTT
-	-	13	TRBV5-8	TRBJ2-7	CASSFAGAYEQYF	TGTGCCAGCAGCTTTGCGGGTGCCTACGAGCAGTACTTC
-	-	14	TRBV28	TRBJ1-2	CASSEGQTNYGYTF	TGTGCCAGCAGCGAAGGACAGACTAACTATGGCTACACCTTC